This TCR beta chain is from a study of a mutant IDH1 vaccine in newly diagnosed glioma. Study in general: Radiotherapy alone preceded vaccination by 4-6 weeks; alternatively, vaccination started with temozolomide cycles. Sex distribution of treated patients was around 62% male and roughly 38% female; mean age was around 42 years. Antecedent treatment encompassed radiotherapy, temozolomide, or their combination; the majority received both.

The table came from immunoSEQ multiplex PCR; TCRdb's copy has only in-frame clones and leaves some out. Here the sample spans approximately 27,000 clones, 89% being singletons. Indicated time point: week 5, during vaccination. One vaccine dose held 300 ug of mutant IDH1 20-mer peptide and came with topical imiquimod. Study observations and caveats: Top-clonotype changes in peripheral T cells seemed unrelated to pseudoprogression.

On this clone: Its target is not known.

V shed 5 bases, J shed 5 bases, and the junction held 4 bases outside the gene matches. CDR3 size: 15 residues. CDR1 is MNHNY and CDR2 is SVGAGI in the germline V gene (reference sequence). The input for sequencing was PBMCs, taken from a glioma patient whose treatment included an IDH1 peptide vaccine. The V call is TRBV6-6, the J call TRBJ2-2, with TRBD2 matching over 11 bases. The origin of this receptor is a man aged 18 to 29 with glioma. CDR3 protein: CASSPSGRLTGELFF. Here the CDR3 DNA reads TGTGCCAGCAGTCCTAGCGGGAGGCTGACCGGGGAGCTGTTTTTT.